The 10 T cell receptor beta chains below were found in one sample sequenced in a study of T-cell reconstitution after alpha-beta-depleted transplantation in children. Construction of the TCRbeta library involved unique molecular identifiers. TCRdb used MiXCR to reprocess the PCR reads, holding one entry per CDR3 protein. The sample shows 200,000 to 250,000 distinct CDR3 sequences, about 9.2% of them seen only once. The specimen was PBMCs from the stem cell graft donor, collected from the stem cell graft. The receptors were sampled from a human donor who donated a stem cell graft to a child with acute lymphoblastic leukemia.

In this sample, this clonotype turned up a few times. The chain recombines TRBV13 with TRBJ2-7; TRBD2 might be the D (6 bases). Germline CDR1 reads PRHDT; CDR2 reads FYEKMQ (reference sequence). Deletions cut 5 bases from V and 0 bases from J, with 17 bases between. This CDR3 region has 16 residues. CDR3 in amino acids: CASSVRLGLSSYEQYF. In nucleotides, the CDR3 is TGTGCCAGCAGCGTCAGACTAGGCCTAAGCTCCTACGAGCAGTACTTC.

This clonotype was observed a handful of times. This CDR3 is CASSPRGPLEAFF. In DNA, the CDR3 is TGTGCCAGCAGCCCTCGGGGTCCCCTTGAAGCTTTCTTT. The V call is TRBV12-3 or TRBV12-4, the J call TRBJ1-1, with D hard to call. V lost 6 bases, J lost 7 bases, and 15 bases lay in between. The CDR3 runs to 13 residues.

The rearrangement uses TRBV3-1 and TRBJ2-7, with a possible D match to TRBD2 (7 bases). The ends were cut back, 1 base at V and 0 bases at J, with 10 bases in the middle. Germline lookup yields CDR1 LGHDT and CDR2 YNNKEL (reference sequence). The length of the CDR3 is 15 residues. CDR3 sequence: CASSQGGGHSYEQYF. CDR3 coding DNA: TGTGCCAGCAGCCAAGGCGGGGGCCACTCCTACGAGCAGTACTTC.

The chain couples TRBV2 to TRBJ1-1; D unresolved. Germline values: CDR1 SNHLY, CDR2 FYNNEI. The CDR3 is 14 residues long. The ends were cut back, 3 bases at V and 1 base at J, with 9 bases in the middle. The CDR3 region has the DNA TGTGCCAGCAGTGAGAGGGTTGGGAACACTGAAGCTTTCTTT. Amino acid sequence: CASSERVGNTEAFF.

This clonotype appeared many times. The gene calls are TRBV5-1 and TRBJ2-2; the match to TRBD1 covers 9 bases. Germline CDR1 SGHRS, CDR2 YFSETQ. CDR3 length: 18 residues. Trimming took 0 bases from V and 0 from J; bases not matched to a gene: 6. The DNA of the CDR3 is TGCGCCAGCAGCTTGGTCTTCAACAGGGGGCCGAACACCGGGGAGCTGTTTTTT. Translated: CASSLVFNRGPNTGELFF.

As for this clonotype: A read error may be the cause here, since a much bigger clone is one base away. As the CDR3 is not closed by the conserved phenylalanine or tryptophan, this likely results from a read error. The chain combines TRBV29-1 with TRBJ1-3; 8 bases match TRBD1. Unmatched junction bases numbered 5, after V lost 4 bases and J lost 0 bases. Germline CDR1 reads SQVTM; CDR2 reads ANQGSEA. The CDR3 contains 15 residues. The DNA of the CDR3 is TGCAGCGTTGGGGCAGGGGGCGCCTCTGGAAACACCATATATTCT. It yields the protein CSVGAGGASGNTIYS.

The rearrangement uses TRBV7-2 and TRBJ2-1; possible D gene TRBD2, 6 bases. V shed 1 base and J shed 7 bases, with 11 bases lying between them. This CDR3 has 14 amino acids. Germline V gene sequence: CDR1 SGHTA, CDR2 FQGNSA. CDR3 amino acids: CASSLGGDRNEQFF. The CDR3 DNA follows: TGTGCCAGCAGCTTAGGGGGGGACCGAAATGAGCAGTTCTTC.

In this sample, this clonotype turned up many times. The V gene is TRBV3-1, the J gene TRBJ2-2; D remains ambiguous. Germline CDR1 reads LGHDT; CDR2 reads YNNKEL (reference sequence). This CDR3 has 15 amino acids. The V gene lost 2 bases and the J gene lost 1 base, with 8 bases spanning the gap. The CDR3 DNA follows: TGTGCCAGCAGCCAAAGGCACCGGAACACCGGGGAGCTGTTTTTT. Residues: CASSQRHRNTGELFF.

This clonotype has at least ten counts. The genes are TRBV4-3 and TRBJ2-3; D gene ambiguous. This CDR3 contains 15 residues. Germline V gives CDR1 LGHNA, CDR2 YSLEER. V lost 0 bases, J lost 6 bases, and 13 bases lay in between. CDR3 in amino acids: CASSQDLVAADTQYF. Here the CDR3 DNA reads TGCGCCAGCAGCCAAGATTTGGTAGCAGCGGATACGCAGTATTTT.

This clonotype was observed at least ten times. The chain couples TRBV18 to TRBJ1-5; 7 bases fit TRBD1. V gave up 4 bases and J gave up 0 bases; unmatched junction bases: 6. Germline CDR1 KGHSH, CDR2 LQKENI. This CDR3 is 16 amino acids long. In DNA form, the CDR3 reads TGTGCCAGCTCACTGGGGACAGACAATAGCAATCAGCCCCAGCATTTT. Its protein is CASSLGTDNSNQPQHF.